The 30 T cell receptor beta chains presented below share a single source sample, sequenced in a study of blood T cell repertoires in COVID-19. Generated by immunoSEQ multiplex PCR, the TCRdb table keeps only in-frame clones and is missing some. The sample consists of roughly 130,000 clones, roughly four fifths of them appearing once. Sequencing was performed on PBMCs or T cells enriched from blood (not recorded which). These receptor sequences come from a man aged 45-60 years who had recovered from COVID-19.

The rearrangement uses TRBV19 and TRBJ1-1; TRBD1 matches at 7 bases. The CDR3 loop spans 13 amino acids. Per the germline V gene, CDR1 is LNHDA and CDR2 is SQIVND (reference sequence). V shed 5 bases and J 4 bases; nucleotides not matched to a gene: 4. CDR3 in DNA: TGTGCCAGTAGTTCCCAGGGGGGCACTGAAGCTTTCTTT. Translating it yields CASSSQGGTEAFF.

This clone was detected a few times. The V call is TRBV7-3, the J call TRBJ1-2; 9 bases map to TRBD1. Germline CDR1 reads SGHTA; CDR2 reads FQGTGA. The CDR3 has 14 residues. V trimming: 5 bases; J trimming: 8 bases; junction bases outside the gene matches: 9. CDR3 sequence: CASSAGQGMGGYTF. Here the CDR3 DNA reads TGTGCCAGCAGCGCCGGACAGGGGATGGGCGGCTACACCTTC.

V gene TRBV7-8 combines with J gene TRBJ1-1; TRBD1 aligns across 9 bases. With 7 bases clipped from V and 2 bases from J, the junction kept 8 bases outside the gene matches. This CDR3 comprises 15 residues. Germline V lookup: CDR1 SGHVS, CDR2 FQNEAQ. Here the CDR3 reads CASIPRTGENTEAFF. The CDR3 bases are TGTGCCAGCATCCCTCGGACAGGGGAAAACACTGAAGCTTTCTTT.

The chain employs TRBV7-9 and TRBJ1-4; D call uncertain. Germline-derived CDR1 and CDR2 are SEHNR and FQNEAQ (reference sequence). The CDR3 has 13 amino acids. V was trimmed by 6 bases and J by 5 bases, leaving 10 bases between them. The CDR3 bases are TGTGCCAGCAGTTCCGGGTTAAATGAAAAACTGTTTTTT. Its translation is CASSSGLNEKLFF.

V is TRBV4-1 and J is TRBJ2-2; perhaps TRBD2 as D (6 bases). Germline CDR1 is MGHRA and CDR2 is YSYEKL. This CDR3 is 15 amino acids long. V was trimmed by 1 base and J by 4 bases, leaving 10 bases between them. CDR3 residues: CASSQGGDSTGELFF. CDR3 in DNA: TGCGCCAGCAGCCAAGGGGGGGACTCCACCGGGGAGCTGTTTTTT.

The rearrangement links TRBV11-2 to TRBJ1-4; 9 bases agree with TRBD1. The CDR3 is 17 amino acids. Germline V lookup: CDR1 SGHAT, CDR2 FQNNGV. Trimming cost V 0 bases and J 8 bases; bases outside gene matches: 10. The CDR3 coding sequence is TGTGCCAGCAGCTTAGATCGATGGACAGGGGTTCGGGAAAAACTGTTTTTT. Translation: CASSLDRWTGVREKLFF.

This clone came up a few times. The gene calls are TRBV14 and TRBJ1-2; 9 positions match TRBD1. This CDR3 has 15 residues. The V gene's germline CDR1 is SGHDN and CDR2 FVKESK. The V segment lost 2 bases and the J segment 4 bases; nucleotides outside the gene matches: 5. The CDR3: CASSQPGQGAYGYTF. DNA of the CDR3: TGTGCCAGCAGCCAACCGGGACAGGGTGCCTATGGCTACACCTTC.

The J gene is TRBJ1-5, the V gene TRBV7-2; 8 bases match TRBD1. V trimming: 4 bases; J trimming: 4 bases; junction bases outside the gene matches: 6. The CDR3 is made up of 15 amino acids. Germline V gene sequence: CDR1 SGHTA, CDR2 FQGNSA. The CDR3 DNA sequence: TGTGCCAGCAGCTCGAGGACAGGGTCAAATCAGCCCCAGCATTTT. Its translation is CASSSRTGSNQPQHF. The complete variable domain, with remaining parts taken from reference TRBV7-2 and TRBJ1-5, reads GAGVSQSPSNKVTEKGKDVELRCDPISGHTALYWYRQSLGQGLEFLIYFQGNSAPDKSGLPSDRFSAERTGGSVSTLTIQRTQQEDSAVYLCASSSRTGSNQPQHFGDGTRLSIL.

This rearrangement joins TRBV27 to TRBJ1-1, with TRBD1 as a possible D gene (6 bases). The CDR3 is 16 residues long. The germline V gene encodes CDR1 MNHEY and CDR2 SMNVEV (reference sequence). The V end lost 6 bases, the J end lost 1 base, and 18 bases lay between the germline ends. Written as DNA, the CDR3 is TGTGCCAGCAGCCCGCACAGGGTTGACAAGAACACTGAAGCTTTCTTT. Encoded protein: CASSPHRVDKNTEAFF.

The chain links TRBV6-2 or TRBV6-3 to TRBJ2-6, with TRBD1 as a possible D gene (5 bases). Trimming cost V 2 bases and J 4 bases, with 15 bases left between them. The V gene's germline CDR1 is MNHEY and CDR2 SVGEGT. The length of the CDR3 is 17 residues. DNA for the CDR3: TGTGCCAGCAGTTACCCTCAGGGTGCCTACGGGGCCAACGTCCTGACTTTC. Its translation: CASSYPQGAYGANVLTF.

The chain combines TRBV9 with TRBJ2-3; D unclear. In germline, CDR1 is SGDLS, CDR2 YYNGEE. The CDR3 sequence is 15 residues long. Trimming removed 0 bases from V and 0 bases from J, with 8 bases in between. The CDR3 nucleotides read TGTGCCAGCAGCGTAGGATCGGTGAGCACAGATACGCAGTATTTT. Its translation: CASSVGSVSTDTQYF.

The chain recombines TRBV5-4 with TRBJ2-3; a weak D match, TRBD2 (7 bases). V gave up 4 bases and J gave up 4 bases, with 13 bases separating them. From germline, CDR1 is SGHNT and CDR2 YYREEE (reference sequence). The CDR3 runs 14 residues. The CDR3 DNA sequence: TGTGCCAGCAGCCTTAACGGGGGGCCAGATACGCAGTATTTT. Translating it yields CASSLNGGPDTQYF.

V is TRBV7-2 and J is TRBJ2-7; TRBD2 matches 11 bases. Unmatched junction bases numbered 4, after V lost 3 bases and J lost 3 bases. Germline loops: CDR1 SGHTA, CDR2 FQGNSA. This CDR3 comprises 15 residues. The CDR3 region is CASSFSGGAFYEQYF. CDR3 DNA sequence: TGTGCCAGCAGCTTTAGCGGGGGGGCCTTCTACGAGCAGTACTTC.

The V gene is TRBV11-3, the J gene TRBJ1-2, with a weak D call TRBD1 (6 bases). V was clipped by 5 bases and J by 8 bases, with 12 bases between them. From germline, CDR1 is SGHNT and CDR2 YENEEA. The CDR3 is 12 amino acids. This chain's CDR3 is CASSLQGKGYTF. The CDR3 nucleotides are TGTGCCAGCAGCCTACAGGGAAAGGGCTACACCTTC.

The CDR3 region has the DNA TGTGCCAGCAGCTCCGGGACTAGCGGGGATAATGAGCAGTTCTTC. It specifies CASSSGTSGDNEQFF. The J gene is TRBJ2-1, the V gene TRBV27, with 13 bases that match TRBD2. The CDR3 is made up of 15 amino acids. J was trimmed by 7 bases and V by 6 bases; bases with no gene match: 6. Germline CDR1 and CDR2: MNHEY and SMNVEV (reference sequence).

V usage is TRBV9 and J usage is TRBJ2-3; 9 bases match TRBD2. The CDR3 length is 14 residues. Germline values: CDR1 SGDLS, CDR2 YYNGEE. V was pared by 3 bases and J by 1 base, with 0 bases of the junction left unmatched. CDR3 DNA sequence: TGTGCCAGCAGCGAGCGGGGGGGCACAGATACGCAGTATTTT. It encodes CASSERGGTDTQYF.

CDR3 nucleotides: TGTGCCAGCAGTACGAGCGGGGGGGCCTCCTACGAGCAGTACTTC. It translates to CASSTSGGASYEQYF. The V and J genes are TRBV28 and TRBJ2-7; 10 bases match TRBD2. CDR3 length: 15 residues. V shed 5 bases and J 0 bases; nucleotides not matched to a gene: 4. Per germline, CDR1 MDHEN and CDR2 SYDVKM.

The chain carries TRBV7-8 and TRBJ2-5; 9 bases align to TRBD2. J was trimmed by 3 bases and V by 7 bases; bases with no gene match: 6. The CDR3 has 14 amino acids. Germline values: CDR1 SGHVS, CDR2 FQNEAQ. CDR3 residues: CASTQTSGKETQYF. The CDR3 region has the DNA TGTGCCAGCACCCAGACTAGCGGCAAAGAGACCCAGTACTTC. Filled out from reference TRBV7-8 and TRBJ2-5, the complete variable domain reads GAGVSQSPRYKVAKRGQDVALRCDPISGHVSLFWYQQALGQGPEFLTYFQNEAQLDKSGLPSDRFFAERPEGSVSTLKIQRTQQEDSAVYLCASTQTSGKETQYFGPGTRLLVL.

The rearrangement joins TRBV12-3 or TRBV12-4 to TRBJ2-2; 7 bases align to TRBD1. CDR3 size: 13 residues. Germline trimming cut 6 bases from V and 6 bases from J; bases unmatched to any gene: 4. CDR3 sequence: CASRYRGPGELFF. The CDR3 nucleotides read TGTGCCAGCAGATACAGGGGCCCCGGGGAGCTGTTTTTT.

This rearrangement joins TRBV7-2 to TRBJ1-2; 10 bases match TRBD1. Germline CDR1 is SGHTA and CDR2 is FQGNSA. With 5 bases clipped from V and 4 bases from J, the junction kept 7 bases outside the gene matches. The CDR3 length is 15 residues. CDR3 DNA sequence: TGTGCCAGCAGCCCCCTAGGGGACAGGGGCTATGGCTACACCTTC. Amino acids: CASSPLGDRGYGYTF.

This sequence joins TRBV28 and TRBJ2-6; a possible D gene is TRBD1 (5 bases). There are 16 residues in the CDR3. V lost 5 bases and J 0 bases, leaving 11 bases between the germline ends. In germline, CDR1 is MDHEN, CDR2 SYDVKM. The CDR3 sequence is CASSGDSFSGANVLTF. The CDR3 DNA reads as TGTGCCAGCAGTGGAGACAGCTTCTCTGGGGCCAACGTCCTGACTTTC.

The genes are TRBV5-4 and TRBJ2-5; 8 bases are a match to TRBD1. CDR1 SGHNT and CDR2 YYREEE come from the germline V gene (reference sequence). The CDR3 is 14 amino acids. The ends lost 2 bases at V and 5 bases at J; junction bases unmatched: 5. CDR3 DNA sequence: TGTGCCAGCAGCTTAAGGACAGGGTCGGAGACCCAGTACTTC. Residues: CASSLRTGSETQYF.

This clone qualifies as medium-sized. V usage is TRBV30 and J usage is TRBJ2-2, with 7 bases lining up with TRBD1. Germline CDR1 and CDR2: GTSNPN and SVGIG (reference sequence). The junction had 3 bases not matched to a gene; V was cut back by 3 bases and J by 5 bases. The CDR3 consists of 13 residues. DNA of the CDR3: TGTGCCTGGAGAAGGGGGCAAACCGGGGAGCTGTTTTTT. It yields the protein CAWRRGQTGELFF.

To note about this clone: Distinct nucleotide sequences in the sample also encode this CDR3. This chain joins TRBV5-1 and TRBJ1-4; 8 bases match TRBD1. Germline CDR1 SGHRS, CDR2 YFSETQ. The CDR3 totals 15 residues. The junction had 5 bases not matched to a gene; V was cut back by 2 bases and J by 5 bases. The CDR3 DNA sequence: TGCGCCAGCAGCTTAGCTGGACAGGGAAATGAAAAACTGTTTTTT. It encodes CASSLAGQGNEKLFF.

The V call is TRBV9, the J call TRBJ1-1, with 7 bases matching TRBD1. V dropped 4 bases and J dropped 1; count of bases not matched to a gene: 1. This CDR3 region has 13 residues. CDR1 is SGDLS, CDR2 YYNGEE, per germline. This chain's CDR3 is CASSRQGNTEAFF. CDR3 bases: TGTGCCAGCAGCAGACAGGGGAACACTGAAGCTTTCTTT.

This clone was seen a single time. This chain connects TRBV5-4 to TRBJ1-4; 9 nucleotides line up with TRBD1. V was pared by 3 bases and J by 8 bases, with 8 bases of the junction left unmatched. The CDR3 consists of 15 residues. Germline-derived CDR1 and CDR2 are SGHNT and YYREEE (reference sequence). The CDR3: CASSSGTGLKEKLFF. The CDR3 DNA sequence: TGTGCCAGCAGCTCCGGGACAGGGTTGAAGGAAAAACTGTTTTTT.

This chain connects TRBV18 to TRBJ2-3, with a possible D match to TRBD2 (5 bases). Germline loops: CDR1 KGHSH, CDR2 LQKENI. V dropped 4 bases and J dropped 2 bases, with 10 bases sitting between them. The CDR3 loop spans 14 amino acids. CDR3 in amino acids: CASSLRTATDTQYF. The CDR3 DNA is TGTGCCAGCTCACTTCGGACTGCCACAGATACGCAGTATTTT.

The chain links TRBV2 to TRBJ1-5, with a possible D match to TRBD1 (6 bases). Germline-derived CDR1 and CDR2 are SNHLY and FYNNEI. Trimming took 5 bases from V and 0 from J, leaving 11 bases between them. The CDR3 runs to 15 residues. The CDR3 loop is CASSFDRNSNQPQHF. CDR3 DNA sequence: TGTGCCAGCAGTTTCGACAGGAATAGCAATCAGCCCCAGCATTTT.

This clone was seen only a few times. The CDR3 loop reads CAIQGQLNQPQHF. For the CDR3, the DNA is TGTGCCATCCAAGGACAGCTCAATCAGCCCCAGCATTTT. The chain uses TRBV10-3 and TRBJ1-5, with D perhaps TRBD1 (6 bases). Germline lookup yields CDR1 ENHRY and CDR2 SYGVKD. V was shortened by 8 bases and J by 3 bases, with 11 bases between the two germline ends. The CDR3 extends over 13 amino acids.

The chain's CDR3 is CASSLEGTYGYTF. Here the CDR3 DNA reads TGTGCCAGCAGTTTAGAGGGGACTTATGGCTACACCTTC. V is TRBV27 and J is TRBJ1-2, with D perhaps matching TRBD1 (5 bases). V gave up 2 bases and J gave up 5 bases, with 9 bases separating them. CDR3 size: 13 residues. Germline CDR1 reads MNHEY; CDR2 reads SMNVEV (reference sequence).